The TCR beta chain described here comes from a study of CD8+ T cells in alopecia areata (dated 2018 in TCRdb). Study-wide context: Treated patients were enrolled in an open-label pilot trial of oral tofacitinib, 5 to 10 mg twice daily, for moderate-to-severe alopecia areata. Tofacitinib-treated patients had biopsies at baseline and at 4 and 24 weeks of treatment, with a later scalp biopsy in several patients. RNA was obtained with the PAXgene miRNA kit for fixed scalp, the miRNeasy kit for PBMCs, and the RNeasy kit for mouse skin. Scalp clonality was compared across normal scalp (n=4), patchy alopecia areata scalp (n=8), and alopecia totalis/universalis scalp (n=8). Tofacitinib was given for 6 to 18 months, followed by 6 months of follow-up off drug to assess delayed response and recurrence. Amplification of TCRbeta CDR3 regions was done by immunoSEQ multiplex PCR using 35 Vbeta forward primers and 13 Jbeta reverse primers. Human TCRbeta sequencing covered scalp tissue and sorted CD4+ and CD8+ peripheral blood T cells from patchy and totalis/universalis alopecia areata patients and healthy controls. High-throughput TCRbeta sequencing was used to examine T cell clonal expansion in alopecia areata in both the C3H/HeJ mouse model and human patients.

What the time point label conveys for this sample: baseline before oral tofacitinib. Lesional scalp punch biopsies and peripheral blood were collected from alopecia areata patients. After PBMCs were isolated by density centrifugation and stained for CD3, CD4 and CD8, a FACSAria was used to sort CD4+ and CD8+ T cells. Concerning this clone itself: Its antigen has not been determined. No per-base quality is available; no much larger clone lies one base away.

CDR1 and CDR2, per the germline V gene, are KGHSH and LQKENI. V drops 3 bases and J drops 7 bases, leaving 16 bases in between. The CDR3 numbers 14 residues from cysteine through phenylalanine. The sequence is cut down to CDR3 DNA, 42 bases in frame from base 1. The library was generated by the immunoSEQ multiplex PCR assay. RNA was extracted from all samples and reverse transcribed into cDNA, which served as template for TCR sequencing. SuperScript III was used for first-strand cDNA synthesis, primed with a 2:1 mix of oligo-dT and random hexamers. A synthetic immune receptor repertoire was used to measure amplification bias, and any remaining bias was corrected computationally. Turning to the authors' computational methods: Raw reads were preprocessed for error removal, and CDR3 was defined according to IMGT conventions as running from the conserved cysteine to phenylalanine. Clonality was computed by normalizing Shannon entropy by log2 of the number of productive unique TCRs and subtracting the result from 1. Whether scalp clones were CD4 or CD8 was inferred by matching scalp TCRbeta sequences against CD4 and CD8 repertoires sorted from blood. The source is immuneACCESS, and TCRdb retained only in-frame sequences with V and J called. Part of the clones is not carried over; for the studies checked, unresolved V genes explain less than half of this, and the remainder is unexplained. V and J calls and clone size are copied from that table; D and trimming were computed from the DNA. The sample table holds about 180,000 clones, of which about 60% were seen once. The top ten clones comprise about 14% of the sample.

Overall study results and their limits: Shared TCR sequences between patients were less evident than in mice, which may be partly attributable to HLA diversity in the patient population. Lesional scalp, especially in alopecia totalis/universalis, showed higher clonality and more expanded CD8+ clones than normal scalp, suggesting antigenic drive. Unlike mouse skin, where gammadelta T cells dominate, normal human skin contains resident alphabeta T cells that get sequenced too, which complicates analysis of the scalp TCR repertoire.

The clonotype comes from a human donor with alopecia areata. The chain is encoded by TRBV18 joined to TRBJ2-7; a weak D assignment points to TRBD2 (6 bases agree). The source was CD4+ T cells sorted from blood, collected at week 0. The CDR3 sequence is CASSPKAGFREQYF. The nucleotides read TGTGCCAGCTCACCCAAGGCGGGGTTCAGGGAGCAGTACTTC.